This T cell receptor beta chain was recorded in a study of CD8+CD57+ T cells in acquired aplastic anemia. Study details: Recorded DNA amounts for sorted CD4+ and CD8+ cells had an average of 3.2 ug. Reads per healthy sample averaged around 10 million (CD4+) and 11.0 million (CD8+).

Study results and limitations: In CD8+ cells, Simpson's diversity showed no significant difference between patients and controls.

CDR3 and TCR beta VDJ profiling relied on genomic DNA as the template. TCRdb re-derived calls from the reads in MiXCR, one entry per CDR3 protein. The sample lists some 180,000 distinct CDR3 sequences, approximately 46% seen once, with under 3.5% in the top ten. The sample holds a few counts of this clonotype. What it recognizes is unknown. The CDR3 sequence is 16 residues long. The germline gives CDR1 ENHRY, CDR2 SYGVKD. V was pared by 2 bases and J by 5 bases, with 8 bases of the junction left unmatched. This clonotype was obtained from a human donor in good health. Material for sequencing was sorted CD4+, CD8+, or CD8+CD57+ T cells (not recorded which) from PBMCs. The chain uses TRBV10-3 and TRBJ2-5; 10 bases map to TRBD1. The CDR3: CAISEGTGVRRETQYF. CDR3 DNA sequence: TGTGCCATCAGTGAGGGGACAGGGGTCCGTAGGGAGACCCAGTACTTC.